This T cell receptor (beta chain) appears in the sequencing data of a study of Tregs in tolerant kidney transplant recipients. Study-wide results and limits: Antigen-driven expansion was suggested because donor-specific Tregs expanded more than all Tregs in tolerant patients. Biological reproducibility was not directly addressed, but technical replication error appeared minimal.

This CDR3 contains 15 residues. The junction had 4 bases not matched to a gene; V was cut back by 3 bases and J by 6 bases. CDR1 is SEHNR and CDR2 is FQNEAQ in the germline V gene (reference sequence). Using immunoSEQ multiplex PCR, the repertoire was profiled, and TCRdb retains in-frame clones only, with some absent. This sample's table has approximately 6,400 clones. Remarks on this clone: What it binds is not known. The read falls 3 residues short of the CDR3 end, and the missing part is taken from the germline J gene.

Recipients received nonmyeloablative bone marrow transplants from related graft donors, with transient mixed chimerism. CD4+CD25+CD127- Tregs, CD4+CD25- non-Tregs, CD4 and CD8 cells were sorted. The chain combines TRBV7-9 with TRBJ2-1, with 11 bases identical to TRBD2. The clonotype originates from a human patient who received a combined kidney and bone marrow transplant. The T cells may partly be graft donor cells. The starting material was CD8+ T cells from blood (PBMCs), obtained 12 months after the transplant. The CDR3 sequence is CASSFGTSGPNEQFF. CDR3 bases read: TGTGCCAGCAGCTTTGGGACTAGCGGACCCAATGAG.